Following are 21 T cell receptor beta chains from one sample sequenced in a study of metastatic and nonmetastatic thyroid tumors. MiXCR re-clonotyped the PCR reads for TCRdb. Of 15,000 to 25,000 clones in the sample, less than 30% were seen once. Until they underwent thyroid surgery, no patient had received any treatment. The material sequenced was blood. Receptors originate from a male donor with papillary thyroid cancer or a benign thyroid nodule (not recorded which). Some clones in this sample may be carry-over from other donors' samples.

By sample share, this clone is medium-sized. V usage is TRBV7-9 and J usage is TRBJ1-2, with TRBD1 identical over 8 bases. This CDR3 is 12 amino acids long. J lost 8 bases, V lost 3 bases, and 2 bases had no gene match. Germline V gene lookup returns CDR1 SEHNR and CDR2 FQNEAQ (reference sequence). The CDR3 loop is CASSLTGDGYTF. The CDR3 bases are TGTGCCAGCAGCTTGACAGGGGACGGCTACACCTTC.

By share of the sample, this clone is medium-sized. The chain employs TRBV27 and TRBJ2-3, with D possibly TRBD1 on 5 matching bases. The ends were cut back, 2 bases at V and 5 bases at J, with 11 bases in the middle. Germline CDR1 reads MNHEY; CDR2 reads SMNVEV (reference sequence). This CDR3 is built from 14 residues. CDR3 sequence: CASSLIGQGDTQYF. The CDR3 DNA is TGTGCCAGCAGTTTAATCGGGCAGGGAGATACGCAGTATTTT.

As concerns this clone: Relative to the germline gene, one junction end is altered; a read error may explain this. This chain joins TRBV20-1 and TRBJ2-1; 9 bases map to TRBD2. CDR1 is DFQATT, CDR2 SNEGSKA, per germline (reference sequence). This CDR3 has 17 residues. The CDR3, as DNA: TGCAGTGCTAGAGAAGGTTCCCCCGGGACTAGCCCCCATGATCAGTTCTTC. Translated, it gives CSAREGSPGTSPHDQFF.

This clone was seen more than once but under ten times. V usage is TRBV9 and J usage is TRBJ2-6; TRBD2 matches at 14 bases. Trimming took 2 bases from V and 9 from J; bases not matched to a gene: 4. Germline assignment: CDR1 SGDLS and CDR2 YYNGEE. This CDR3 contains 16 residues. The CDR3 DNA is TGTGCCAGCAGCGTCGGGACTAGCGGGGGTGGCAACGTCCTGACTTTC. This encodes CASSVGTSGGGNVLTF.

By share of the sample, this clone is medium-sized. This chain uses TRBV6-2 or TRBV6-3 with TRBJ2-3, with 9 bases matching TRBD2. The CDR3 totals 17 residues. Germline-derived CDR1 and CDR2 are MNHEY and SVGEGT. V shed 5 bases, J shed 2 bases, and the junction held 11 bases outside the gene matches. CDR3 nucleotides: TGTGCCAGCAGTCACCCAATAGCGGGGGTCTACACAGATACGCAGTATTTT. This sequence encodes CASSHPIAGVYTDTQYF.

The table lists this clone with a few counts. The chain combines TRBV6-6 with TRBJ1-5, with TRBD1 matching over 10 bases. Germline V lookup: CDR1 MNHNY, CDR2 SVGAGI (reference sequence). This CDR3 is 16 amino acids long. The V segment lost 2 bases and the J segment 3 bases; nucleotides outside the gene matches: 4. CDR3 protein: CASSYPGQGFNQPQHF. In DNA form, the CDR3 reads TGTGCCAGCAGTTACCCGGGACAGGGGTTCAATCAGCCCCAGCATTTT.

This clone was detected a few times. The chain is built from TRBV12-3 or TRBV12-4 and TRBJ2-6, with D tentatively TRBD1 (5 bases). Trimming removed 3 bases at V and 1 base at J, with 16 bases between. The CDR3 totals 18 residues. The CDR3 coding sequence is TGTGCCAGCAGTTTTGAAGGGCAGGGTGGTTCTGGGGCCAACGTCCTGACTTTC. This sequence encodes CASSFEGQGGSGANVLTF.

In its sample, this clone was seen a few times. The rearrangement uses TRBV6-1 and TRBJ1-6, with D unresolved. Between the trimmed V and J ends, which lost 8 bases and 9 bases, there was a span of 17 bases. This CDR3 contains 14 residues. Germline-derived CDR1 and CDR2 are MNHNS and SASEGT. The CDR3 DNA reads as TGTGCCAGCGGACGAACCCGGGAAGGTTCACCCCTCCACTTT. This codes for CASGRTREGSPLHF.

This clone was seen many times. The chain is built from TRBV11-2 and TRBJ2-5, with D perhaps TRBD2 (6 bases). The CDR3 has 15 amino acids. Germline CDR1 reads SGHAT; CDR2 reads FQNNGV. The V gene lost 3 bases and the J gene lost 5 bases, with 16 bases spanning the gap. For the CDR3, the DNA is TGTGCCAGCAGCTTCGGCGGGAAGAGGGTGGAGACCCAGTACTTC. Protein: CASSFGGKRVETQYF. The whole variable domain, filled in from reference TRBV11-2 and TRBJ2-5, reads EAGVAQSPRYKIIEKRQSVAFWCNPISGHATLYWYQQILGQGPKLLIQFQNNGVVDDSQLPKDRFSAERLKGVDSTLKIQPAKLEDSAVYLCASSFGGKRVETQYFGPGTRLLVL.

By sample share, this clone is medium-sized. CDR3 sequence reads: CASSQGLQETQYF. The CDR3 region has the DNA TGTGCCAGCTCACAGGGACTCCAAGAGACCCAGTACTTC. The chain is built from TRBV18 and TRBJ2-5; D perhaps matches TRBD2 (6 bases). Germline assignment: CDR1 KGHSH and CDR2 LQKENI. The CDR3 consists of 13 residues. Trimming cost V 4 bases and J 1 base, with 7 bases left between them.

The rearrangement links TRBV6-2 or TRBV6-3 to TRBJ2-1, with 15 bases aligning to TRBD2. Per the germline V gene, CDR1 is MNHEY and CDR2 is SVGEGT. The CDR3 loop spans 17 amino acids. Trimming cost V 5 bases and J 4 bases; bases outside gene matches: 6. The CDR3 nucleotides read TGTGCCAGCAGTCGAGGACTAGCGGGGGGGCTGTACAATGAGCAGTTCTTC. It specifies CASSRGLAGGLYNEQFF.

This clone was counted ten times or more. This chain joins TRBV7-3 and TRBJ1-1, with D possibly matching TRBD1 (6 bases). The ends were cut back, 5 bases at V and 1 base at J, with 8 bases in the middle. The germline V gene encodes CDR1 SGHTA and CDR2 FQGTGA. The CDR3 contains 13 residues. The CDR3 is CASSAQGNTEAFF. The CDR3 DNA follows: TGTGCCAGCAGCGCACAGGGGAACACTGAAGCTTTCTTT.

This clone was recorded many times. The chain links TRBV28 to TRBJ2-7; 7 bases map to TRBD2. This CDR3 comprises 14 residues. Trimming removed 6 bases from V and 2 bases from J; junction bases left unmatched: 7. Germline V gene lookup returns CDR1 MDHEN and CDR2 SYDVKM. This chain's CDR3 is CASRRGTGPYEQYF. CDR3 DNA: TGTGCCAGCAGGCGGGGGACGGGCCCCTACGAGCAGTACTTC.

This clone was seen only a few times. The chain recombines TRBV11-3 with TRBJ2-5; 9 bases align to TRBD2. The CDR3 contains 16 residues. Germline lookup yields CDR1 SGHNT and CDR2 YENEEA. Germline trimming cut 6 bases from V and 2 bases from J; bases unmatched to any gene: 10. This CDR3 reads CASSYPLAGPQETQYF. For the CDR3, the DNA is TGTGCCAGCAGTTATCCTCTAGCGGGACCTCAAGAGACCCAGTACTTC.

The genes are TRBV11-2 and TRBJ2-2; 11 nucleotides match TRBD1. The CDR3 runs to 17 residues. CDR1 and CDR2 from the germline V gene are SGHAT and FQNNGV. With 5 bases clipped from V and 7 bases from J, the junction kept 12 bases outside the gene matches. Written as DNA, the CDR3 is TGTGCCAGCAGCCCACAGGGCGGACAGGGGGCTGGCGGGGAGCTGTTTTTT. It translates to CASSPQGGQGAGGELFF.

This clone is medium-sized by share. A junction boundary mismatches the germline segment, possibly from a read error. V usage is TRBV20-1 and J usage is TRBJ2-1; 7 bases match TRBD2. Germline CDR1 reads DFQATT; CDR2 reads SNEGSKA (reference sequence). The CDR3 loop spans 15 amino acids. The CDR3 here is CSAILRGVSYNEQFF. Written as DNA, the CDR3 is TGCAGCGCTATCCTCCGGGGGGTCTCCTACAATGAGCAGTTCTTC.

This clone is categorized as medium-sized. V is TRBV5-8 and J is TRBJ2-1, with unresolved D. Trimming left V 1 base short and J 7 bases short, with 6 bases between. Looked up from germline, CDR1 is SGHTS and CDR2 is YDEGEE. The CDR3 length is 12 residues. CDR3 sequence reads: CASSLLGNEQFF. The CDR3 DNA sequence: TGTGCCAGCAGCTTGTTGGGTAATGAGCAGTTCTTC.

This chain uses TRBV6-1 with TRBJ1-2; D perhaps matches TRBD1 (5 bases). In germline, CDR1 is MNHNS, CDR2 SASEGT. V lost 6 bases and J lost 3, with 17 bases in between. CDR3 length: 15 amino acids. The CDR3 DNA follows: TGTGCCAGCAGGATAAGGGGCGACGGCGACTATGGCTACACCTTC. Its translation: CASRIRGDGDYGYTF.

The gene calls are TRBV2 and TRBJ1-6, with D uncertain. CDR1 is SNHLY and CDR2 is FYNNEI in the germline V gene. Trimming took 2 bases from V and 0 from J, leaving 8 bases between them. The CDR3 consists of 16 residues. The chain's CDR3 is CASSERGSSYNSPLHF. DNA of the CDR3: TGTGCCAGCAGTGAACGAGGGAGCTCCTATAATTCACCCCTCCACTTT.

On this clone: Other DNA sequences within the sample encode an identical CDR3. J is TRBJ2-2 and V is TRBV18; no reliable D call. The V end lost 2 bases, the J end lost 5 bases, and 12 bases lay between the germline ends. The CDR3 extends over 15 amino acids. CDR1 KGHSH and CDR2 LQKENI come from the germline V gene. The CDR3 DNA reads TGTGCCAGCTCACCAAACCCAGGTCCTACCGGGGAGCTGTTTTTT. This translates into CASSPNPGPTGELFF.

This clone has more than one count but fewer than ten. The chain couples TRBV28 to TRBJ2-7; a weak D match, TRBD1 (6 bases). Germline V gene sequence: CDR1 MDHEN, CDR2 SYDVKM. V lost 7 bases to trimming and J lost 3 bases, with 13 bases between them. This CDR3 is 13 amino acids long. Here the CDR3 reads CASIGDKIYEQYF. The CDR3 nucleotides are TGTGCCAGCATAGGGGACAAGATCTACGAGCAGTACTTC.